Included here is one TCR beta chain sequence, with context. The CDR3 sequence is 15 residues long. Germline lookup yields CDR1 SEHNR and CDR2 FQNEAQ (reference sequence). With 5 bases clipped from V and 3 bases from J, the junction kept 7 bases outside the gene matches. Free of recent acute infections or vaccinations, the donors were healthy HIV-negative adults. These data originate in a study of shared clonotypes between healthy human individuals. The data were produced by immunoSEQ multiplex PCR, yet TCRdb's version contains in-frame clones alone and is incomplete. The table shows approximately 100,000 clones, with approximately 70% occurring only once.

Specimen: memory CD8+ T cells sorted from blood. Subset noted: CD45RO+ cells pooled with CCR7-negative TemRA cells. The TCR comes from a woman in her twenties or thirties in good health. The rearrangement links TRBV7-9 to TRBJ2-7; 10 bases agree with TRBD1. The CDR3 nucleotides read TGTGCCAGCAGCCCCCTCCGGACAGGGGGCTACGAGCAGTACTTC. Amino acids: CASSPLRTGGYEQYF.